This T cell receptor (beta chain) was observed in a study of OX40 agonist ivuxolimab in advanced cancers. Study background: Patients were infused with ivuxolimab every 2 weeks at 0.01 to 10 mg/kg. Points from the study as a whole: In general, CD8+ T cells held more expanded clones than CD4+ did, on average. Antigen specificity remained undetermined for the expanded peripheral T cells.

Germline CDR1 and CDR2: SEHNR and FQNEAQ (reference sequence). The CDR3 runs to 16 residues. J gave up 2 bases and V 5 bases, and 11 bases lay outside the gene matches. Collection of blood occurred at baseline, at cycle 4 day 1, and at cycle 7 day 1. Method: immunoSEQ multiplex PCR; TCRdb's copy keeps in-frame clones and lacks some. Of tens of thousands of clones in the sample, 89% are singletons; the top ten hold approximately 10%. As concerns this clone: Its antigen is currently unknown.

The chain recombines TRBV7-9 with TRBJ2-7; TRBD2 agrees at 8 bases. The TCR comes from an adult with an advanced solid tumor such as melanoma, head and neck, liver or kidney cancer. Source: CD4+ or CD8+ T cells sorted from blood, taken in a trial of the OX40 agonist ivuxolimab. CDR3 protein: CASSVKAGALPYEQYF. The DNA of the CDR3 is TGTGCCAGCAGCGTAAAAGCGGGAGCACTTCCCTACGAGCAGTACTTC.